The source of this T cell receptor (beta chain) is a study of cytomegalovirus exposure and HLA in healthy donors. About the study: The platform used for the 120 or so validation repertoires matched that of the 666 first-cohort repertoires, a later analysis reported. Regarding the study as a whole: Among TCR sequences, most were rare, though some public TCRs appeared in many donors. The listing of 150 to 200 TCR beta chains classed them as cytomegalovirus-associated.

This CDR3 contains 15 residues. Trimming cost V 3 bases and J 3 bases, with 14 bases left between them. The germline V gene encodes CDR1 LNHDA and CDR2 SQIVND (reference sequence). Regarding this clone: Antigen specificity is unknown.

Assay: immunoSEQ multiplex PCR; the TCRdb copy retains only in-frame clones and omits some. The repertoire consists of roughly 220,000 clones, with about 93% occurring once and the leading ten covering roughly 1%. What was sequenced was PBMCs. This clonotype originated in a woman aged 18-35 years in good health and CMV-seronegative. The chain employs TRBV19 and TRBJ1-2; D is unresolved. The CDR3 DNA follows: TGTGCCAGTAGTATCCCCCGGGATCCTTACTATGGCTACACCTTC. Amino acid sequence: CASSIPRDPYYGYTF.